Detailed here is one TCR beta chain. Assay: immunoSEQ multiplex PCR; the TCRdb copy retains only in-frame clones and omits some. The sample contains more than 140,000 clones, 78% of which appear only once. V was pared by 5 bases and J by 1 base, with 14 bases between. From germline, CDR1 is MNHEY and CDR2 SVGAGI. This CDR3 comprises 15 residues. The sample originates from a study of PD-1 blockade in classical Hodgkin lymphoma. Every patient experienced relapse after autologous stem cell transplantation, and brentuximab vedotin exposure varied. The sample here was peripheral blood mononuclear cells (PBMCs), taken before the second cycle of nivolumab. The TCR sequence derives from a human donor with classical Hodgkin lymphoma. The rearrangement links TRBV6-5 to TRBJ1-1, with D unresolved. The CDR3 spells CASSARVGANTEAFF. The CDR3 nucleotides are TGTGCCAGCAGTGCCCGAGTAGGAGCGAACACTGAAGCTTTCTTT.